This T cell receptor beta chain was identified during a study of T cell responses to AZD1222 COVID-19 vaccine. Measured with immunoSEQ multiplex PCR; TCRdb has only the in-frame clones, and not every one. The table lists more than 85,000 clones, about 85% of them singletons. Germline CDR1 and CDR2: MNHEY and SVGAGI. The CDR3 totals 14 residues. V was pared by 5 bases and J by 4 bases, with 12 bases between. This receptor was taken from an adult in good health. Sequenced material: peripheral blood, taken on day 0 of AZD1222 vaccination. The V call is TRBV6-5, the J call TRBJ1-5, with D perhaps TRBD1 (5 bases). CDR3 nucleotide sequence: TGTGCCAGCAGTCCGACGGGGGTGAATCAGCCCCAGCATTTT. It is translated as CASSPTGVNQPQHF.